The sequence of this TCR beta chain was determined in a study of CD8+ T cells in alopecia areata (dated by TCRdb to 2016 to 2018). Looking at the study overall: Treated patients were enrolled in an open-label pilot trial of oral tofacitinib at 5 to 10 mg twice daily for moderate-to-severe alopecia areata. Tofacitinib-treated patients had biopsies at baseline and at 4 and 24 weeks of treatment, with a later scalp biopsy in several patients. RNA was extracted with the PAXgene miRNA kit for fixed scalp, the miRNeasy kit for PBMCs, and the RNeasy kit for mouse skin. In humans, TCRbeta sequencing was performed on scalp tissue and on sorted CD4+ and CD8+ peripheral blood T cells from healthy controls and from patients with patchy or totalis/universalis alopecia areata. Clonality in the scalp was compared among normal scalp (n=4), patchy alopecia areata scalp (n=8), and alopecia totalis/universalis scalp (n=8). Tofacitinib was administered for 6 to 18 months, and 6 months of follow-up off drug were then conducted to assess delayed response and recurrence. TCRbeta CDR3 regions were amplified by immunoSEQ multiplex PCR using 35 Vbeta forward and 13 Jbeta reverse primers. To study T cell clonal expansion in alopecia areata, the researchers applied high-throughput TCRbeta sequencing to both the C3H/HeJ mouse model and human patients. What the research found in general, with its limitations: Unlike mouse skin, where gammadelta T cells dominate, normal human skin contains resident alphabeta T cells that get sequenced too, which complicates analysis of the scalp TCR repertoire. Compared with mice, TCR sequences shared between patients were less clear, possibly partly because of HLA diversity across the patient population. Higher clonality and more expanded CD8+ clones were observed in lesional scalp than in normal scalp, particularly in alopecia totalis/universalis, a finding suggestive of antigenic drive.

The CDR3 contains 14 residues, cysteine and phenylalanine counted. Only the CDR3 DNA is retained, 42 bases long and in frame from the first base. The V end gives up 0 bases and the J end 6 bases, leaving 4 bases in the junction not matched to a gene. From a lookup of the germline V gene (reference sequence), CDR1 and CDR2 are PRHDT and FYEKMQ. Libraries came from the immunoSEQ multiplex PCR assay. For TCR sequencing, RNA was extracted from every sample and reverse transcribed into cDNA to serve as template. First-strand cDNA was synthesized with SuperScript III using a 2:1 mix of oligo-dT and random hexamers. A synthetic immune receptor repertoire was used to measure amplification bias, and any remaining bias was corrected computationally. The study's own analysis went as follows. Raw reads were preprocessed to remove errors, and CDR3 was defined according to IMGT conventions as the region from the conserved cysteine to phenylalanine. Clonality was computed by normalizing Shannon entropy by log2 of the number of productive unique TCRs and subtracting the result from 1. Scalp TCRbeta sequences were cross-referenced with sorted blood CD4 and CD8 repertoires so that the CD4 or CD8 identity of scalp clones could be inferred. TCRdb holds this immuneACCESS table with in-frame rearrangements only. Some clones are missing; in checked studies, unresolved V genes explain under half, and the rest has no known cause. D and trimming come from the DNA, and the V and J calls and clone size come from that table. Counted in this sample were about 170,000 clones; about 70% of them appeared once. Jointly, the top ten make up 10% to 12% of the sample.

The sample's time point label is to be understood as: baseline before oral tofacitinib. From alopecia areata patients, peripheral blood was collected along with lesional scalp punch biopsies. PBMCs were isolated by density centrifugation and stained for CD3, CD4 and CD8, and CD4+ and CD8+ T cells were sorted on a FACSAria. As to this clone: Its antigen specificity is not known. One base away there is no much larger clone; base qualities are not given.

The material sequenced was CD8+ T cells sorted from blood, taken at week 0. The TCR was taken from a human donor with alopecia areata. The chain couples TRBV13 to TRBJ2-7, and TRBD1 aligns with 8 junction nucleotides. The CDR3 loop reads CASSLGTGVSEQYF. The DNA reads TGTGCCAGCAGCTTAGGGACAGGGGTCAGCGAGCAGTACTTC.